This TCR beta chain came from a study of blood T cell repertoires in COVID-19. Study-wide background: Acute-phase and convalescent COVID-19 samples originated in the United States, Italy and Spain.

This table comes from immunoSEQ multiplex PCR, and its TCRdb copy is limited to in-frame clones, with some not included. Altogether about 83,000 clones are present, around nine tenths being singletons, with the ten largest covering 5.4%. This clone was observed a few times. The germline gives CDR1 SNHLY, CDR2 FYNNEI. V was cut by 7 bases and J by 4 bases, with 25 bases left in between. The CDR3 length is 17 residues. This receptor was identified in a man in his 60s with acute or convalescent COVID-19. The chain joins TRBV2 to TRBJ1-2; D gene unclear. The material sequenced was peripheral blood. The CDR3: CASNRNMDGGTPYGYTF. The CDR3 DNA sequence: TGTGCCAGCAACAGAAACATGGACGGAGGAACCCCCTATGGCTACACCTTC.